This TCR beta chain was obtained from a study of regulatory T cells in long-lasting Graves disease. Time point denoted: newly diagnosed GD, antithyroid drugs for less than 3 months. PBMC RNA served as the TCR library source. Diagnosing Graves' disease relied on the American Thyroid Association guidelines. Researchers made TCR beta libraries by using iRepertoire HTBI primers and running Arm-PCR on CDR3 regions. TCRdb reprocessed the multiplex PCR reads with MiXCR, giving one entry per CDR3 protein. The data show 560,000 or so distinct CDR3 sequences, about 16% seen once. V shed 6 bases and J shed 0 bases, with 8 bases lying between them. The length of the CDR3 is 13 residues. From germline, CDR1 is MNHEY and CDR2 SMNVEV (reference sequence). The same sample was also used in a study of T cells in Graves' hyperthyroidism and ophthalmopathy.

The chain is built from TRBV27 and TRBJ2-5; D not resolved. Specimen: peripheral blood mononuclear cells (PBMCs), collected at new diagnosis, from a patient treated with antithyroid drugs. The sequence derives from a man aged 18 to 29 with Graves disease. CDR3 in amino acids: CASRLHHQETQYF. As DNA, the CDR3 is TGTGCCAGCAGGCTACATCACCAAGAGACCCAGTACTTC.